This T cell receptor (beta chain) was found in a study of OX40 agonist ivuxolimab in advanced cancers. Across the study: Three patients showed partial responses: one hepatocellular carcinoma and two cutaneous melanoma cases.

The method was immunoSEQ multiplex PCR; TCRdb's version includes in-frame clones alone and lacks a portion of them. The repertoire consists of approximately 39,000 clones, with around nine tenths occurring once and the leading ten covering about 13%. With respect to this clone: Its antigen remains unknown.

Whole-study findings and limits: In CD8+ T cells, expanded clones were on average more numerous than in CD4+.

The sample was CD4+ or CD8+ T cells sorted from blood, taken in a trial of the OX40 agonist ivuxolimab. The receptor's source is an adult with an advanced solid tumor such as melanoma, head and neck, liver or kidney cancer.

CDR3 loop: CASSLGLGELFF. CDR3 coding DNA: TGTGCCAGCAGCTTAGGTCTTGGGGAGCTGTTTTTT. This rearrangement joins TRBV7-6 to TRBJ2-2; D is undetermined. Germline CDR1 is SGHVS and CDR2 is FNYEAQ. The CDR3 covers 12 residues. Trimming removed 1 base from V and 8 bases from J, with 5 bases in between.